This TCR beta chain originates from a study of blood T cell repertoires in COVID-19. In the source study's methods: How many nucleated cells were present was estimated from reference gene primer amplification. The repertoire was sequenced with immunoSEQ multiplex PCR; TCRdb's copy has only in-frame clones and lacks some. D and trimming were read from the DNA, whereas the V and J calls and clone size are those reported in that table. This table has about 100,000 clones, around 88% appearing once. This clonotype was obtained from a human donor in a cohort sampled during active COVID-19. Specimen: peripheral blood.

The CDR3: CASSFGLAGVEQYF. The DNA for the CDR3 is TGCGCCAGCAGCTTTGGTCTAGCGGGAGTCGAGCAGTACTTC. This rearrangement joins TRBV5-1 to TRBJ2-7, with 10 bases that match TRBD2. With 2 bases clipped from V and 6 bases from J, the junction kept 5 bases outside the gene matches. The CDR3 contains 14 residues. Per the germline V gene, CDR1 is SGHRS and CDR2 is YFSETQ.